This is a list of T cell receptor beta chains from one sample in a study of control samples from healthy donors and cancer patients. Only in-frame clones appear in the TCRdb table, and some are missing; sequencing was by immunoSEQ multiplex PCR. Found here are 150,000 or so clones, about 90% of them singletons; the top ten hold more than 10%. The sequenced sample consisted of blood. The source is a man aged 25 to 45 in good health. Both conserved end residues are part of each CDR3. A D gene is named only where the DNA matches it firmly. A clone size is listed for some rows: how often the clone was seen (once, few, many), or a class if it is expanded.

j_call | clone_size | v_call | d_call | cdr3_aa | cdr3_nt
TRBJ1-5 | NA | TRBV19 | NA | CASSMGNLSNQPQHF | TGTGCCAGTAGTATGGGAAATCTTAGCAATCAGCCCCAGCATTTT
TRBJ1-5 | NA | TRBV15 | NA | CATRSRGRGGGQPQHF | TGTGCCACCAGGTCGAGGGGTAGGGGCGGGGGGCAGCCCCAGCATTTT
TRBJ1-1 | NA | TRBV7-9 | NA | CASSLEGRGTEAFF | TGTGCCAGCAGCTTAGAGGGCAGGGGCACTGAAGCTTTCTTT
TRBJ1-2 | NA | TRBV7-9 | NA | CASSLIGPIYGYTF | TGTGCCAGCAGCTTAATCGGGCCCATCTATGGCTACACCTTC
TRBJ2-3 | NA | TRBV18 | TRBD1 | CASSPRDSGNTQYF | TGTGCCAGCTCACCTCGGGACAGTGGCAATACGCAGTATTTT
TRBJ2-2 | few | TRBV25-1 | TRBD2 | CASSVGLVVPGELFF | TGTGCCAGCAGTGTGGGACTAGTAGTCCCCGGGGAGCTGTTTTTT
TRBJ2-5 | NA | TRBV5-4 | NA | CASSARGGTRETQYF | TGTGCCAGCAGCGCACGGGGCGGAACCCGAGAGACCCAGTACTTC
TRBJ1-1 | NA | TRBV19 | NA | CAAAGSWGTEAFF | TGTGCCGCAGCAGGGAGCTGGGGCACTGAAGCTTTCTTT
TRBJ2-7 | few | TRBV4-1 | NA | CASSQGIGYEQYF | TGCGCCAGCAGCCAAGGGATAGGCTACGAGCAGTACTTC
TRBJ2-6 | NA | TRBV5-5 | NA | CASSPHRQDLSGANVLTF | TGTGCCAGCAGCCCACACAGACAGGATCTCTCTGGGGCCAACGTCCTGACTTTC
TRBJ2-7 | NA | TRBV5-4 | TRBD1 | CASSAGQGQGEQYF | TGTGCCAGCAGCGCGGGACAGGGGCAGGGGGAGCAGTACTTC
TRBJ2-7 | NA | TRBV19 | NA | CASSIDLGTGSGEQYF | TGTGCCAGTAGTATAGATCTTGGTACTGGGTCTGGAGAGCAGTACTTC
TRBJ2-3 | NA | TRBV11-1 | TRBD2 | CASSIPGLAFDTQYF | TGTGCCAGCAGCATACCGGGACTAGCATTCGATACGCAGTATTTT
TRBJ2-1 | NA | TRBV24-1 | NA | CATSDPARADEQFF | TGTGCCACCAGTGACCCCGCTAGGGCAGATGAGCAGTTCTTC
TRBJ2-2 | NA | TRBV24-1 | NA | CATSRDPTGRELFF | TGTGCCACCAGTAGGGATCCCACCGGTAGGGAGCTGTTTTTT
TRBJ1-1 | NA | TRBV19 | NA | CASRINIGFTEAFF | TGTGCCAGTAGGATCAACATAGGATTCACTGAAGCTTTCTTT
TRBJ1-5 | NA | TRBV7-2 | NA | CASSQRIGDQPQHF | TGTGCCAGCAGCCAAAGAATCGGGGATCAGCCCCAGCATTTT
TRBJ1-5 | NA | TRBV6-5 | NA | CASRRTSYSNQPQHF | TGTGCCAGCAGGAGAACAAGTTATAGCAATCAGCCCCAGCATTTT
TRBJ2-2 | NA | TRBV6-6 | NA | CASSPPSPGELFF | TGTGCCAGCAGTCCCCCTTCGCCCGGGGAGCTGTTTTTT
TRBJ1-2 | NA | TRBV9 | NA | CASSEGRWGYTF | TGTGCCAGCAGTGAGGGGCGGTGGGGCTACACCTTC
TRBJ1-5 | NA | TRBV25-1 | NA | CASKREGLGAQPQHF | TGTGCCAGTAAACGGGAGGGACTTGGAGCTCAGCCCCAGCATTTT
TRBJ2-3 | NA | TRBV7-9 | TRBD2 | CASAHRGRSTSTDTQYF | TGTGCCAGCGCTCACCGCGGGAGATCCACTAGCACAGATACGCAGTATTTT
TRBJ2-5 | NA | TRBV27 | TRBD2 | CASSLRSSGGRETQYF | TGTGCCAGCAGTTTACGGTCTAGCGGGGGAAGAGAGACCCAGTACTTC
TRBJ1-6 | NA | TRBV6-4 | NA | CATTRGGGLTGNSPLHF | TGTGCCACCACGAGGGGAGGGGGTTTGACGGGGAATTCACCCCTCCACTTT
TRBJ2-1 | NA | TRBV10-3 | TRBD2 | CAIGTSGYNEQFF | TGTGCCATCGGGACTAGCGGCTACAATGAGCAGTTCTTC
TRBJ1-5 | NA | TRBV6-5 | TRBD1 | CASSPGGGLRQPQHF | TGTGCCAGCAGTCCAGGGGGAGGATTGCGACAGCCCCAGCATTTT
TRBJ2-3 | NA | TRBV24-1 | NA | CATSDRRGTADTQYF | TGTGCCACCAGTGATAGAAGGGGAACGGCAGATACGCAGTATTTT
TRBJ1-4 | NA | TRBV4-1 | NA | CASSQDMRGAATNEKLFF | TGCGCCAGCAGCCAAGATATGAGAGGGGCGGCAACTAATGAAAAACTGTTTTTT
TRBJ2-1 | once | TRBV14 | NA | CASSLSRNEQFF | TGTGCCAGCAGCCTCTCTCGCAATGAGCAGTTCTTC
TRBJ2-3 | NA | TRBV6-5 | NA | CASLQGYTQYF | TGTGCCAGCTTACAAGGGTATACGCAGTATTTT
TRBJ1-1 | NA | TRBV19 | NA | CASSGLRPSEAFF | TGTGCCAGTAGCGGTCTCAGGCCTTCTGAAGCTTTCTTT
TRBJ2-1 | NA | TRBV5-5 | TRBD2 | CASSWPIPGLATNNEQFF | TGTGCCAGCAGCTGGCCAATTCCGGGACTAGCGACAAACAATGAGCAGTTCTTC
TRBJ2-7 | NA | TRBV7-9 | TRBD1 | CASSPFGQGAYEQYF | TGTGCCAGCAGCCCTTTCGGACAGGGCGCCTACGAGCAGTACTTC
TRBJ1-1 | NA | TRBV6-6 | NA | CASRQNTEAFF | TGTGCCAGCAGACAGAACACTGAAGCTTTCTTT
TRBJ2-2 | NA | TRBV7-3 | NA | CASSLTAEYTGELFF | TGTGCCAGCAGCTTAACGGCGGAGTACACCGGGGAGCTGTTTTTT
TRBJ1-3 | few | TRBV6-1 | TRBD1 | CASSEAGTGGNTIYF | TGTGCCAGCAGTGAAGCCGGGACAGGGGGAAACACCATATATTTT
TRBJ2-5 | NA | TRBV28 | TRBD1 | CASSPQDRVETQYF | TGTGCCAGCAGCCCCCAGGACAGGGTAGAGACCCAGTACTTC
TRBJ2-1 | NA | TRBV28 | NA | CASSFPLGEGQFF | TGTGCCAGCAGTTTCCCCCTGGGGGAAGGGCAGTTCTTC
TRBJ2-5 | NA | TRBV2 | TRBD1 | CASSPDRGRGETQYF | TGTGCCAGCAGTCCCGACAGGGGGCGAGGTGAGACCCAGTACTTC
TRBJ2-3 | once | TRBV5-8 | NA | CASSSGPITVDTQYF | TGTGCCAGCAGCTCCGGACCCATCACAGTGGATACGCAGTATTTT
TRBJ2-1 | NA | TRBV5-1 | TRBD2 | CASSMGLEEGGEQFF | TGCGCCAGCAGCATGGGACTAGAGGAGGGGGGTGAGCAGTTCTTC
TRBJ1-2 | NA | TRBV12-3/TRBV12-4 | NA | CAIKGRYYGYTF | TGTGCCATTAAGGGGCGTTACTATGGCTACACCTTC
TRBJ2-2 | NA | TRBV19 | NA | CASSSRAPRGGELFF | TGTGCCAGTAGCTCTCGAGCGCCGAGGGGCGGGGAGCTGTTTTTT
TRBJ2-2 | NA | TRBV3-1/TRBV3-2 | TRBD2 | CASSLGLAGAPGELFF | TGTGCCAGCAGCCTCGGACTAGCGGGGGCCCCCGGGGAGCTGTTTTTT
TRBJ1-1 | many | TRBV11-2 | NA | CASSLTPGSNTEAFF | TGTGCCAGCAGCTTAACGCCAGGCTCGAACACTGAAGCTTTCTTT
TRBJ1-6 | NA | TRBV5-1 | TRBD1 | CASSLEGTAINSPLHF | TGCGCCAGCAGCTTGGAGGGGACAGCGATTAATTCACCCCTCCACTTT
TRBJ1-5 | NA | TRBV2 | NA | CASSGQPYQPQHF | TGTGCCAGCAGCGGACAGCCCTATCAGCCCCAGCATTTT
TRBJ2-3 | once | TRBV5-1 | NA | CASSQIGRTDTQYF | TGCGCCAGCAGCCAGATAGGGAGAACAGATACGCAGTATTTT
TRBJ1-4 | NA | TRBV18 | NA | CASSTRAGEKLFF | TGTGCCAGCTCAACCCGGGCCGGCGAAAAACTGTTTTTT
TRBJ2-7 | NA | TRBV11-3 | NA | CASSSGPLYEQYF | TGTGCCAGCAGCTCCGGACCCCTCTACGAGCAGTACTTC
TRBJ2-1 | NA | TRBV25-1 | NA | CASSLRDREQFF | TGTGCCAGCAGTTTGAGGGACCGTGAGCAGTTCTTC
TRBJ2-5 | NA | TRBV5-1 | TRBD2 | CASSPSLAGGHLRRETQYF | TGCGCCAGCAGCCCCAGTCTAGCGGGGGGCCATCTAAGAAGAGAGACCCAGTACTTC
TRBJ1-2 | once | TRBV18 | NA | CASSPDRLKVGYTF | TGTGCCAGCTCGCCGGACCGCTTGAAGGTTGGCTACACCTTC
TRBJ2-7 | NA | TRBV3-1/TRBV3-2 | NA | CASSLRYEQYF | TGTGCCAGCAGCCTAAGGTACGAGCAGTACTTC